This TCR beta chain was documented in a study of T cell responses to AZD1222 COVID-19 vaccine. Study-level points and caveats: Donor demographics were predominantly white British with a female majority; clonal diversity may be underestimated.

This clone was recorded once. Antigen specificity is unknown. The germline gives CDR1 SNHLY, CDR2 FYNNEI. This CDR3 contains 12 residues. The V and J ends lost 3 bases and 1 base respectively, with 1 base between them. Some clones are missing from TCRdb's copy, which holds only in-frame ones; the method was immunoSEQ multiplex PCR. The sample includes over 50,000 clones, about 81% of them seen just once. V usage is TRBV2 and J usage is TRBJ1-5; no clear D gene. The clonotype was recovered from an adult in good health. Sequenced material: peripheral blood, taken on day 0 of AZD1222 vaccination. For the CDR3, the DNA is TGTGCCAGCAGTGACAGCAATCAGCCCCAGCATTTT. Translating gives CASSDSNQPQHF.